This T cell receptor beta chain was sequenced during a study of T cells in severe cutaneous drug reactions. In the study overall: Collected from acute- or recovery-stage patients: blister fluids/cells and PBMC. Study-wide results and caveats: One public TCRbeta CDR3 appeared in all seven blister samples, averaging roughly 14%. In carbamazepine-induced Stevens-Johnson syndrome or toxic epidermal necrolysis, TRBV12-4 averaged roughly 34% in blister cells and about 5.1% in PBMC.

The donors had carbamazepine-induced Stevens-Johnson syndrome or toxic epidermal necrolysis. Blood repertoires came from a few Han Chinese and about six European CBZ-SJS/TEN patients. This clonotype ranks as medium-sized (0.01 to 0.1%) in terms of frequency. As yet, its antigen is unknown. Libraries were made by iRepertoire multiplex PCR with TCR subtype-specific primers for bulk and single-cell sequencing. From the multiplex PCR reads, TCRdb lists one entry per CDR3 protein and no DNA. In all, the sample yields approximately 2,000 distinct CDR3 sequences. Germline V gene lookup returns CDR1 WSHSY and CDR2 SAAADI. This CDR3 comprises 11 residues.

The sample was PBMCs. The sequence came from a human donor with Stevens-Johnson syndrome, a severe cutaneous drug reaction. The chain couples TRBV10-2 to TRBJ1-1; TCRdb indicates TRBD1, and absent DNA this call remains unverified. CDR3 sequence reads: CASTGGTEAFF.